The 31 T cell receptor beta chains below all came from one sample that was sequenced in a study of blood T cell repertoires in COVID-19 (dated by TCRdb to about 2020). Library generation was performed with the immunoSEQ multiplex PCR assay. Entries here come from immuneACCESS through TCRdb and include only in-frame sequences with V and J called. Some clones fail to appear in such tables; in the studies checked, an unresolved V gene covers under half of the shortfall, and the cause of the remainder is unknown. The sample records roughly 150,000 clones, about 84% of which are singletons. About 5.3% of the sample is taken by the ten largest. Sequencing was carried out using PBMCs or T cells enriched from blood (not recorded which). These receptors all stem from a woman between 40 and 50 years old with acute COVID-19.

The rearrangement uses TRBV29-1 and TRBJ2-3; 10 positions match TRBD2. J lost 0 bases, V lost 6 bases, and 3 bases had no gene match. Germline V gives CDR1 SQVTM, CDR2 ANQGSEA. The CDR3 has 14 amino acids. CDR3: CSVWTSGSTDTQYF. The CDR3 DNA is TGCAGCGTCTGGACTAGCGGTAGCACAGATACGCAGTATTTT.

This clone showed up just once. The chain joins TRBV18 to TRBJ2-7, with D possibly being TRBD1 (5 bases). Germline CDR1 reads KGHSH; CDR2 reads LQKENI. The CDR3 is 13 residues long. The V end lost 0 bases, the J end lost 3 bases, and 6 bases lay between the germline ends. The CDR3 sequence is CASSPPGVYEQYF. The DNA of the CDR3 is TGTGCCAGCTCACCACCAGGGGTCTACGAGCAGTACTTC.

This rearrangement joins TRBV4-1 to TRBJ2-1; D is unclear. The CDR3 is 14 residues long. Germline-derived CDR1 and CDR2 are MGHRA and YSYEKL. V lost 0 bases and J 7 bases, leaving 10 bases between the germline ends. CDR3 nucleotides: TGCGCCAGCAGCCAAGATCCCAACTATAATGAGCAGTTCTTC. Translating gives CASSQDPNYNEQFF.

V usage is TRBV5-1 and J usage is TRBJ2-5; D is possibly TRBD2 (5 bases). This CDR3 has 14 amino acids. Trimming left V 4 bases short and J 2 bases short, with 12 bases between. CDR1 and CDR2 from the germline V gene are SGHRS and YFSETQ. Here the CDR3 DNA reads TGCGCCAGCAGCCGTTCAGCGGATCAAGAGACCCAGTACTTC. As protein: CASSRSADQETQYF.

The genes are TRBV5-1 and TRBJ2-1; D is unresolved. This CDR3 spans 15 amino acids. Germline V gene sequence: CDR1 SGHRS, CDR2 YFSETQ. Trimming cost V 2 bases and J 0 bases, with 9 bases left between them. The chain's CDR3 is CASSLITSSYNEQFF. The CDR3 DNA follows: TGCGCCAGCAGCTTAATAACGAGCTCCTACAATGAGCAGTTCTTC.

Of note for this clone: Other DNA sequences in this specimen translate into the identical CDR3. The V and J genes are TRBV5-1 and TRBJ1-5, with 7 bases fitting TRBD1. The CDR3 consists of 15 residues. Germline V gene sequence: CDR1 SGHRS, CDR2 YFSETQ. V trimming: 0 bases; J trimming: 4 bases; junction bases outside the gene matches: 4. The chain's CDR3 is CASSLEGAGNQPQHF. DNA of the CDR3: TGCGCCAGCAGCTTGGAGGGGGCTGGAAATCAGCCCCAGCATTTT.

This chain joins TRBV5-1 and TRBJ2-5; TRBD1 agrees at 11 bases. Germline assignment: CDR1 SGHRS and CDR2 YFSETQ. The junction had 5 bases not matched to a gene; V was cut back by 4 bases and J by 3 bases. CDR3 size: 15 residues. The CDR3 spells CASSNPGQGEETQYF. The DNA for the CDR3 is TGCGCCAGCAGCAACCCGGGACAGGGGGAAGAGACCCAGTACTTC. The complete variable domain, with remaining parts taken from reference TRBV5-1 and TRBJ2-5, reads KAGVTQTPRYLIKTRGQQVTLSCSPISGHRSVSWYQQTPGQGLQFLFEYFSETQRNKGNFPGRFSGRQFSNSRSEMNVSTLELGDSALYLCASSNPGQGEETQYFGPGTRLLVL.

V gene TRBV4-2 combines with J gene TRBJ2-3; a weak D match, TRBD2 (6 bases). CDR3 length equals 15 residues. In germline, CDR1 is LGHNA, CDR2 YNFKEQ. V gave up 4 bases and J gave up 2 bases, with 13 bases separating them. The CDR3 coding sequence is TGTGCCAGCAGCCGCACGACTAGTCCCACAGATACGCAGTATTTT. Amino acids: CASSRTTSPTDTQYF.

This sequence joins TRBV5-1 and TRBJ1-3; D unresolved. CDR3 size: 15 residues. The V and J ends lost 5 bases and 0 bases respectively, with 12 bases between them. Germline CDR1 reads SGHRS; CDR2 reads YFSETQ. DNA for the CDR3: TGCGCCAGCAGGCCCCAGGTGGGCTCTGGAAACACCATATATTTT. Its translation is CASRPQVGSGNTIYF.

This chain joins TRBV5-5 and TRBJ1-1, with 7 bases fitting TRBD1. V was clipped by 6 bases and J by 8 bases; unmatched bases: 4. The CDR3 runs to 11 residues. CDR1 SGHKS and CDR2 YYEKEE come from the germline V gene (reference sequence). The CDR3 DNA sequence: TGTGCCAGCACCCTGGACAGGGAAGCTTTCTTT. Its translation is CASTLDREAFF. The entire variable domain, with the rest obtained from reference TRBV5-5 and TRBJ1-1, is as follows: DAGVTQSPTHLIKTRGQQVTLRCSPISGHKSVSWYQQVLGQGPQFIFQYYEKEERGRGNFPDRFSARQFPNYSSELNVNALLLGDSALYLCASTLDREAFFGQGTRLTVV.

A single count supports this clone. The genes are TRBV30 and TRBJ2-3, with 10 bases identical to TRBD2. Trimming took 8 bases from V and 1 from J; bases not matched to a gene: 6. From germline, CDR1 is GTSNPN and CDR2 SVGIG (reference sequence). This CDR3 comprises 14 residues. The CDR3 DNA is TGTGCCGGCGCCGGGACTAGCGGCACAGATACGCAGTATTTT. Amino acids: CAGAGTSGTDTQYF.

V gene TRBV4-1 combines with J gene TRBJ2-1; TRBD2 matches at 13 bases. The CDR3 spans 18 residues. Per germline, CDR1 MGHRA and CDR2 YSYEKL. Losses at the gene ends were 4 bases for V and 3 bases for J; bases not matched to a gene: 9. Here the CDR3 reads CASSRDTGLAGVYNEQFF. The CDR3 DNA reads as TGCGCCAGCAGCCGGGATACCGGACTAGCGGGAGTCTACAATGAGCAGTTCTTC.

The CDR3 DNA is TGTGCCAGCAGCTTGACACCCCGGGACAGGGTCACGGGTGGGGAGCTGTTTTTT. Its protein is CASSLTPRDRVTGGELFF. This chain uses TRBV11-3 with TRBJ2-2; TRBD1 matches 9 bases. The V gene's germline CDR1 is SGHNT and CDR2 YENEEA. V was clipped by 3 bases and J by 8 bases; unmatched bases: 16. The CDR3 has 18 amino acids. The variable domain in full, completed from reference TRBV11-3 and TRBJ2-2, reads EAGVVQSPRYKIIEKKQPVAFWCNPISGHNTLYWYLQNLGQGPELLIRYENEEAVDDSQLPKDRFSAERLKGVDSTLKIQPAELGDSAVYLCASSLTPRDRVTGGELFFGEGSRLTVL.

The chain combines TRBV7-3 with TRBJ1-2, with 8 bases that match TRBD1. Trimming removed 5 bases from V and 0 bases from J; junction bases left unmatched: 5. CDR3 length equals 15 residues. Germline V gives CDR1 SGHTA, CDR2 FQGTGA. The CDR3: CASSRQGPTNYGYTF. DNA of the CDR3: TGTGCCAGCAGCCGACAGGGGCCTACTAACTATGGCTACACCTTC.

The genes are TRBV24-1 and TRBJ2-5, with no clear D. Trimming took 1 base from V and 1 from J, leaving 9 bases between them. The CDR3 runs 15 residues. Germline V gives CDR1 KGHDR, CDR2 SFDVKD. The CDR3 region has the DNA TGTGCCACCAGTGATTTAAACAGCTCCCAAGAGACCCAGTACTTC. Its protein product is CATSDLNSSQETQYF.

The chain couples TRBV3-1 (or the pseudogene TRBV3-2) to TRBJ2-6, with TRBD2 matching 7 bases. V dropped 8 bases and J dropped 0; count of bases not matched to a gene: 13. CDR1 LGHDT and CDR2 YNNKEL come from the germline V gene (reference sequence). The CDR3 contains 18 residues. CDR3 loop: CASGPAGSFPSGANVLTF. The CDR3 DNA reads TGTGCCAGCGGACCAGCGGGATCTTTTCCCTCTGGGGCCAACGTCCTGACTTTC.

The J gene is TRBJ1-1, the V gene TRBV4-1; no firm D call. This CDR3 contains 12 residues. Germline V gene data show CDR1 as MGHRA and CDR2 as YSYEKL. V was cut by 1 base and J by 6 bases, with 6 bases left in between. The CDR3 bases are TGCGCCAGCAGCCAAGGCGCGTCTGAAGCTTTCTTT. As protein: CASSQGASEAFF.

This clone has more than one count but fewer than ten. The gene calls are TRBV6-1 and TRBJ2-7; 12 bases are a match to TRBD2. CDR1 MNHNS and CDR2 SASEGT come from the germline V gene. This CDR3 comprises 18 residues. The V segment lost 1 base and the J segment 6 bases; nucleotides outside the gene matches: 13. The CDR3 sequence is CASSEGVRGLAGGREQYF. In nucleotides, the CDR3 is TGTGCCAGCAGTGAAGGAGTGAGAGGGCTAGCGGGAGGGCGCGAGCAGTACTTC.

The chain employs TRBV4-1 and TRBJ1-2; 11 bases are a match to TRBD1. V was clipped by 3 bases and J by 4 bases; unmatched bases: 4. Germline CDR1 reads MGHRA; CDR2 reads YSYEKL. This CDR3 spans 15 amino acids. The CDR3 coding sequence is TGCGCCAGCAGCCAGGGACAGGGGGGGGCCTATGGCTACACCTTC. It specifies CASSQGQGGAYGYTF.

The chain uses TRBV28 and TRBJ2-2; maybe TRBD1 (5 bases). Trimming took 6 bases from V and 6 from J, leaving 14 bases between them. Germline V CDR1 and CDR2: MDHEN, SYDVKM. The CDR3 totals 14 residues. The CDR3 loop reads CASRGSTGPGELFF. In nucleotides, the CDR3 is TGTGCCAGCAGGGGATCTACAGGACCCGGGGAGCTGTTTTTT.

The J gene is TRBJ2-7, the V gene TRBV27; 7 nucleotides agree with TRBD2. V lost 3 bases, J lost 7 bases, and 12 bases stayed unmatched. Germline V gene sequence: CDR1 MNHEY, CDR2 SMNVEV (reference sequence). The CDR3 spans 15 residues. The CDR3 region is CASSFRGRAFMEQYF. The CDR3 DNA reads TGTGCCAGCAGTTTTCGGGGGAGGGCTTTTATGGAGCAGTACTTC.

The J gene is TRBJ2-1, the V gene TRBV7-9, with 10 bases matching TRBD2. Germline loops: CDR1 SEHNR, CDR2 FQNEAQ (reference sequence). The CDR3 is 15 amino acids. V dropped 2 bases and J dropped 4; count of bases not matched to a gene: 2. The chain's CDR3 is CASSLLAGAYNEQFF. The CDR3 coding sequence is TGTGCCAGCAGCTTACTAGCGGGAGCTTACAATGAGCAGTTCTTC.

The chain has TRBV9 and TRBJ2-3; D may be TRBD2 (6 bases). The V end was cut by 2 bases, the J end by 3 bases, with 16 bases between. The CDR3 sequence is 16 residues long. Germline CDR1 SGDLS, CDR2 YYNGEE. For the CDR3, the DNA is TGTGCCAGCAGCGTTTCTCCCAGCGGGCTTACAGATACGCAGTATTTT. Amino acid sequence: CASSVSPSGLTDTQYF.

This chain joins TRBV5-1 and TRBJ2-7; the match to TRBD1 covers 7 bases. The CDR3 runs to 15 residues. Unmatched junction bases numbered 7, after V lost 4 bases and J lost 0 bases. Germline V gene sequence: CDR1 SGHRS, CDR2 YFSETQ. The CDR3 is CASSAGGTVSYEQYF. The CDR3 nucleotides are TGCGCCAGCAGCGCGGGTGGGACAGTCTCCTACGAGCAGTACTTC.

V gene TRBV6-4 combines with J gene TRBJ2-3; 8 bases are a match to TRBD1. CDR3 length: 14 residues. Germline assignment: CDR1 MRHNA and CDR2 SNTAGT. J gave up 4 bases and V 0 bases, and 0 bases lay outside the gene matches. The CDR3 protein is CASSDSQGADTQYF. DNA for the CDR3: TGTGCCAGCAGTGACTCACAGGGGGCAGATACGCAGTATTTT.

The rearrangement uses TRBV5-1 and TRBJ1-4; D gene ambiguous. The CDR3 spans 13 residues. Germline V gene data show CDR1 as SGHRS and CDR2 as YFSETQ. The germline V and J ends were trimmed by 5 bases and 6 bases, with 11 bases remaining between them. CDR3 sequence reads: CASSKGRDEKLFF. CDR3 sequence (DNA): TGCGCCAGCAGTAAAGGGAGGGATGAAAAACTGTTTTTT.

The V gene is TRBV5-4, the J gene TRBJ1-2; 7 bases map to TRBD1. The CDR3 is 12 residues long. The J segment lost 7 bases and the V segment lost 3 bases, leaving 3 bases of the junction unmatched. Germline-derived CDR1 and CDR2 are SGHNT and YYREEE (reference sequence). The CDR3 sequence: CASSWDSRGYTF. The CDR3 bases are TGTGCCAGCAGCTGGGACAGCCGTGGCTACACCTTC.

The CDR3 loop is CASSISPGLAGGRDTDTQYF. The CDR3, as DNA: TGTGCCAGTAGTATAAGCCCGGGGCTAGCGGGAGGTCGTGACACAGATACGCAGTATTTT. This chain joins TRBV19 and TRBJ2-3; 11 bases match TRBD2. The CDR3 covers 20 residues. Per germline, CDR1 LNHDA and CDR2 SQIVND (reference sequence). The V gene end was trimmed by 2 bases and the J gene end by 2 bases; junction bases not matched to a gene: 15.

The chain has TRBV5-8 and TRBJ2-2; D is perhaps TRBD2 (6 bases). The CDR3 is 15 amino acids. Germline values: CDR1 SGHTS, CDR2 YDEGEE. Deletions cut 5 bases from V and 2 bases from J, with 13 bases between. The DNA of the CDR3 is TGTGCCAGCAGGACCCGGGGGTTCAACACCGGGGAGCTGTTTTTT. Amino acids: CASRTRGFNTGELFF.

The chain is built from TRBV18 and TRBJ1-1, with a possible D match to TRBD1 (6 bases). V was cut by 3 bases and J by 5 bases, with 13 bases left in between. This CDR3 has 14 residues. Per the germline V gene, CDR1 is KGHSH and CDR2 is LQKENI. The CDR3 region is CASSPPTGSTEAFF. The CDR3 nucleotides read TGTGCCAGCTCACCGCCGACAGGTTCTACTGAAGCTTTCTTT.

V and J are TRBV14 and TRBJ2-7; unclear D gene. This CDR3 contains 15 residues. The germline CDR1 and CDR2 sequences are SGHDN and FVKESK. Deletions cut 4 bases from V and 6 bases from J, with 19 bases between. CDR3 sequence reads: CASSPEYTWSSEQYF. Here the CDR3 DNA reads TGTGCCAGCAGCCCCGAATACACGTGGTCGTCCGAGCAGTACTTC.